A selection of T cell receptor beta chains follows, all from one sample in a study of T cell repertoires in cytomegalovirus infection. Their antigens remain unidentified. Each CDR3 protein is one row after TCRdb ran MiXCR on the reads. The sample records about 83,000 distinct CDR3 sequences, approximately 24% being singletons. Sequencing used CD8+ T cells from cultured PBMCs, obtained from culture after CMV antigen stimulation. The source of these receptors is a human donor in good health (CMV status not recorded). Some clones in this sample may be carry-over from other donors' samples. Both conserved end residues are part of each CDR3. The D gene is left open where the match is weak. The listing skips clone size in some rows; elsewhere it reads once, few, many or a size class.

clone_size: -; d_call: TRBD1; j_call: TRBJ1-1; v_call: TRBV27; cdr3_aa: CASSLSTGVNTEAFF; cdr3_nt: TGTGCCAGCAGTTTAAGTACAGGGGTGAACACTGAAGCTTTCTTT
clone_size: many; d_call: -; j_call: TRBJ1-1; v_call: TRBV7-3; cdr3_aa: CASSLSGATEAFF; cdr3_nt: TGTGCCAGCAGCTTATCCGGAGCCACTGAAGCTTTCTTT
clone_size: few; d_call: TRBD2; j_call: TRBJ2-1; v_call: TRBV19; cdr3_aa: CASSRLAGGGNEQFF; cdr3_nt: TGTGCCAGTAGTCGACTAGCGGGAGGTGGTAATGAGCAGTTCTTC
clone_size: many; d_call: -; j_call: TRBJ1-4; v_call: TRBV12-5; cdr3_aa: CASGWSGTHTEKLFF; cdr3_nt: TGTGCTAGTGGTTGGAGCGGGACACACACTGAAAAACTGTTTTTT
clone_size: -; d_call: TRBD1; j_call: TRBJ1-2; v_call: TRBV27; cdr3_aa: CASSLSSLTGEGYTF; cdr3_nt: TGTGCCAGCAGTTTATCGTCGTTGACAGGGGAAGGCTACACCTTC
clone_size: few; d_call: TRBD2; j_call: TRBJ2-5; v_call: TRBV20-1; cdr3_aa: CSARDSGGARF; cdr3_nt: TGCAGTGCTAGAGACAGCGGGGGGGCCCGGTTC
clone_size: medium-sized; d_call: -; j_call: TRBJ2-5; v_call: TRBV9; cdr3_aa: CASSVALSPQETQYF; cdr3_nt: TGTGCCAGCAGCGTAGCCCTCTCGCCACAAGAGACCCAGTACTTC
clone_size: -; d_call: -; j_call: TRBJ2-7; v_call: TRBV28; cdr3_aa: CASSLLGQAYEQYF; cdr3_nt: TGTGCCAGCAGTTTATTAGGACAAGCCTACGAGCAGTACTTC
clone_size: -; d_call: TRBD1; j_call: TRBJ1-6; v_call: TRBV3-1; cdr3_aa: CASSHPGGSNSPLHF; cdr3_nt: TGTGCCAGCAGCCACCCAGGGGGCAGTAATTCACCCCTCCACTTT
clone_size: many; d_call: TRBD1; j_call: TRBJ2-7; v_call: TRBV28; cdr3_aa: CASNYRGSSYEQYF; cdr3_nt: TGTGCCAGCAATTACAGGGGGAGCTCCTACGAGCAGTACTTC
clone_size: few; d_call: -; j_call: TRBJ1-1; v_call: TRBV4-2; cdr3_aa: CASSRGKNTEAFF; cdr3_nt: TGTGCCAGCAGCCGCGGCAAGAACACTGAAGCTTTCTTT
clone_size: -; d_call: TRBD2; j_call: TRBJ2-1; v_call: TRBV3-1; cdr3_aa: CASSHRGGEQFF; cdr3_nt: TGTGCCAGCAGCCACCGGGGGGGAGAGCAGTTCTTC